The TCR beta chain described here comes from a study of OX40 agonist ivuxolimab in advanced cancers. Study-level information: Patients were dosed intravenously with ivuxolimab at 0.01 to 10 mg/kg every 2 weeks. Participants could have had prior anti-PD-1, anti-PD-L1 or anti-CTLA-4 therapy, and around 40% had some.

The CDR3 has 15 amino acids. J was trimmed by 4 bases and V by 3 bases; bases with no gene match: 8. Germline CDR1 is SGHAT and CDR2 is FQNNGV. The data were produced by immunoSEQ multiplex PCR, yet TCRdb's version contains in-frame clones alone and is incomplete. This table holds under 90,000 clones, 80% to 95% found once. The TCR was taken from an adult with an advanced solid tumor such as melanoma, head and neck, liver or kidney cancer. The chain uses TRBV11-2 and TRBJ1-1; 7 nucleotides agree with TRBD1. The sample was CD4+ or CD8+ T cells sorted from blood, taken in a trial of the OX40 agonist ivuxolimab. CDR3 nucleotide sequence: TGTGCCAGCAGCTTTCTCCAGGGGGTTGTCACTGAAGCTTTCTTT. Protein sequence: CASSFLQGVVTEAFF.